These 21 T cell receptor beta chains were sequenced from one sample in a study of cytomegalovirus exposure and HLA in healthy donors. A multiplex PCR was run with 60 Vbeta primers and 13 Jbeta primers. TCRdb's table, derived via immunoSEQ multiplex PCR, lists solely in-frame clones and lacks some. The data hold about 130,000 clones, with roughly 71% observed a single time. The specimen sequenced was PBMCs. The receptors were gathered from a woman in her forties or fifties in good health and CMV-seropositive.

V is TRBV4-2 and J is TRBJ1-1; weak D call: TRBD1 (6 bases). There are 16 residues in the CDR3. CDR1 and CDR2 (germline): LGHNA, YNFKEQ. The V end was cut by 0 bases, the J end by 2 bases, with 13 bases between. This CDR3 is CASSQEERTENTEAFF. As DNA, the CDR3 is TGTGCCAGCAGCCAAGAAGAACGGACAGAAAACACTGAAGCTTTCTTT.

The chain combines TRBV19 with TRBJ1-5; D perhaps matches TRBD1 (5 bases). Deletions cut 4 bases from V and 5 bases from J, with 12 bases between. The CDR3 has 14 amino acids. From germline, CDR1 is LNHDA and CDR2 SQIVND (reference sequence). The CDR3 reads CASSKPRGDQPQHF. Here the CDR3 DNA reads TGTGCCAGTAGTAAGCCTCGGGGGGATCAGCCCCAGCATTTT.

The rearrangement links TRBV7-2 to TRBJ1-2, with D perhaps matching TRBD1 (6 bases). The ends were cut back, 0 bases at V and 5 bases at J, with 7 bases in the middle. The CDR3 extends over 13 amino acids. Germline assignment: CDR1 SGHTA and CDR2 FQGNSA. CDR3 protein: CASSLAQGYGYTF. The CDR3 DNA reads TGTGCCAGCAGCTTAGCACAGGGTTATGGCTACACCTTC.

The chain uses TRBV7-9 and TRBJ2-5; D remains unclear. Germline lookup yields CDR1 SEHNR and CDR2 FQNEAQ (reference sequence). Trimming pared 5 bases from V and 5 bases from J, leaving 12 bases between. The CDR3 sequence is 13 residues long. DNA for the CDR3: TGTGCCAGCAGCCCCGCAGGTTATGAGACCCAGTACTTC. It encodes CASSPAGYETQYF.

The sample holds a few counts of this clone. The chain couples TRBV7-8 to TRBJ2-7; TRBD1 agrees at 7 bases. CDR3 length: 15 residues. The junction had 7 bases not matched to a gene; V was cut back by 5 bases and J by 0 bases. CDR1 and CDR2 (germline): SGHVS, FQNEAQ. As DNA, the CDR3 is TGTGCCAGCAGCGATCGGACAGGCAACTCCTACGAGCAGTACTTC. Its translation: CASSDRTGNSYEQYF.

This chain links TRBV7-9 with TRBJ1-2, with D tentatively TRBD1 (6 bases). CDR3 length: 15 residues. Per the germline V gene, CDR1 is SEHNR and CDR2 is FQNEAQ (reference sequence). Trimming stripped 5 bases from V and 4 bases from J, with 17 bases between. The CDR3 loop is CASSPPAGEGYGYTF. The CDR3 DNA reads TGTGCCAGCAGCCCCCCGGCAGGGGAGGGCTATGGCTACACCTTC. Supplemented by reference TRBV7-9 and TRBJ1-2, the full variable domain reads DTGVSQNPRHKITKRGQNVTFRCDPISEHNRLYWYRQTLGQGPEFLTYFQNEAQLEKSRLLSDRFSAERPKGSFSTLEIQRTEQGDSAMYLCASSPPAGEGYGYTFGSGTRLTVV.

V gene TRBV5-5 combines with J gene TRBJ2-2; 9 nucleotides align to TRBD1. Germline CDR1 and CDR2: SGHKS and YYEKEE (reference sequence). The V and J ends lost 4 bases and 5 bases, in that order; junction bases with no gene match: 6. The CDR3 runs 15 residues. The DNA for the CDR3 is TGTGCCAGCAGCGCCGGACAGGGGAGGACCGGGGAGCTGTTTTTT. Amino acids: CASSAGQGRTGELFF. The full variable domain, completed using reference TRBV5-5 and TRBJ2-2, is DAGVTQSPTHLIKTRGQQVTLRCSPISGHKSVSWYQQVLGQGPQFIFQYYEKEERGRGNFPDRFSARQFPNYSSELNVNALLLGDSALYLCASSAGQGRTGELFFGEGSRLTVL.

The V and J genes are TRBV11-1 and TRBJ2-7, with 9 bases fitting TRBD2. This CDR3 is 13 amino acids long. Germline values: CDR1 SGHAT, CDR2 FQDESV (reference sequence). V lost 5 bases, J lost 3 bases, and 2 bases stayed unmatched. Here the CDR3 reads CASSRSGGYEQYF. CDR3 DNA: TGTGCCAGCAGCCGTAGCGGGGGCTACGAGCAGTACTTC.

J is TRBJ2-1 and V is TRBV15; D possibly corresponds to TRBD1 (6 bases). This CDR3 spans 15 amino acids. The V gene lost 4 bases and the J gene lost 3 bases, with 13 bases spanning the gap. Germline values: CDR1 LNHNV, CDR2 YYDKDF (reference sequence). The CDR3 protein is CATSMFPDSYNEQFF. Written as DNA, the CDR3 is TGTGCCACCAGCATGTTCCCGGACAGCTACAATGAGCAGTTCTTC.

This clone was counted between two and nine times. The J gene is TRBJ1-3, the V gene TRBV4-2; D might be TRBD1 (5 bases). The CDR3 consists of 17 residues. The V and J ends lost 4 bases and 7 bases respectively, with 23 bases between them. Per the germline V gene, CDR1 is LGHNA and CDR2 is YNFKEQ. This CDR3 reads CASSLRVADSTRNTIYF. CDR3 coding DNA: TGTGCCAGCAGCCTAAGAGTCGCCGACAGTACGAGGAACACCATATATTTT.

The rearrangement joins TRBV6-1 to TRBJ2-1; the match to TRBD1 covers 9 bases. This CDR3 contains 16 residues. V gave up 3 bases and J gave up 4 bases; unmatched junction bases: 7. The germline CDR1 and CDR2 sequences are MNHNS and SASEGT. The CDR3 sequence: CASSETPGQGYNEQFF. CDR3 coding DNA: TGTGCCAGCAGTGAGACTCCGGGACAGGGTTACAATGAGCAGTTCTTC.

This sequence joins TRBV27 and TRBJ1-1, with D uncertain. Germline CDR1 is MNHEY and CDR2 is SMNVEV (reference sequence). The ends were cut back, 2 bases at V and 4 bases at J, with 23 bases in the middle. CDR3 size: 18 residues. The CDR3 loop reads CASSLQVGIEAGSTEAFF. CDR3 sequence (DNA): TGTGCCAGCAGTTTACAAGTTGGGATCGAGGCCGGGAGCACTGAAGCTTTCTTT.

The CDR3 nucleotides are TGTGCCAGCAGCTCTCCGGGACACCCGGGGAGATCCTACGAGCAGTACTTC. Translating gives CASSSPGHPGRSYEQYF. The rearrangement uses TRBV11-3 and TRBJ2-7; weak D call: TRBD1 (6 bases). Trimming left V 4 bases short and J 1 base short, with 20 bases between. Germline CDR1 is SGHNT and CDR2 is YENEEA. This CDR3 is 17 amino acids long.

This clone was recorded a few times. This sequence joins TRBV10-2 and TRBJ2-2, with 8 positions matching TRBD1. This CDR3 contains 15 residues. Per germline, CDR1 WSHSY and CDR2 SAAADI. The ends lost 10 bases at V and 4 bases at J; junction bases unmatched: 11. The CDR3 DNA reads TGCGCCACCTCGCGGGGACAGGTGATCACCGGGGAGCTGTTTTTT. Protein product: CATSRGQVITGELFF.

This clone showed up just a few times. The chain is built from TRBV5-6 and TRBJ1-1; D is perhaps TRBD1 (6 bases). Per the germline V gene, CDR1 is SGHDT and CDR2 is YYEEEE. This CDR3 has 15 amino acids. Trimming stripped 0 bases from V and 1 base from J, with 10 bases between. As DNA, the CDR3 is TGTGCCAGCAGCTTGGAACTGGACAGGAACACTGAAGCTTTCTTT. As protein: CASSLELDRNTEAFF. Full variable domain (missing parts from reference TRBV5-6 and TRBJ1-1): DAGVTQSPTHLIKTRGQQVTLRCSPKSGHDTVSWYQQALGQGPQFIFQYYEEEERQRGNFPDRFSGHQFPNYSSELNVNALLLGDSALYLCASSLELDRNTEAFFGQGTRLTVV.

This clone was seen just once. This chain uses TRBV27 with TRBJ2-1, with D perhaps matching TRBD2 (5 bases). Deletions cut 4 bases from V and 2 bases from J, with 9 bases between. Germline V CDR1 and CDR2: MNHEY, SMNVEV (reference sequence). This CDR3 is 14 amino acids long. The CDR3: CASSYPGAYNEQFF. The CDR3, as DNA: TGTGCCAGCAGTTATCCCGGGGCCTACAATGAGCAGTTCTTC.

The chain couples TRBV2 to TRBJ2-7, with TRBD1 matching over 7 bases. The CDR3 is 13 residues long. Germline V CDR1 and CDR2: SNHLY, FYNNEI. V lost 3 bases to trimming and J lost 3 bases; unmatched junction nucleotides: 2. DNA for the CDR3: TGTGCCAGCAGTGATAGGGACAGCTACGAGCAGTACTTC. Its translation: CASSDRDSYEQYF.

This clone was recorded once. The J gene is TRBJ2-7, the V gene TRBV9; tentatively, D is TRBD2 (5 bases). Per germline, CDR1 SGDLS and CDR2 YYNGEE. Trimming took off 4 bases at V and 6 bases at J, with 17 bases between the two ends. The CDR3 totals 14 residues. CDR3 in DNA: TGTGCCAGCAGCCCTACGGGAACGCGAGCCGAGCAGTACTTC. This translates into CASSPTGTRAEQYF. Filled out from reference TRBV9 and TRBJ2-7, the complete variable domain reads DSGVTQTPKHLITATGQRVTLRCSPRSGDLSVYWYQQSLDQGLQFLIQYYNGEERAKGNILERFSAQQFPDLHSELNLSSLELGDSALYFCASSPTGTRAEQYFGPGTRLTVT.

The CDR3 region is CASSQSRGSTDTQYF. The CDR3 bases are TGTGCCAGCAGCCAATCGCGGGGGTCCACAGATACGCAGTATTTT. This chain uses TRBV7-7 with TRBJ2-3, with 7 nucleotides matching TRBD2. The CDR3 has 15 residues. Germline loops: CDR1 SSHAT, CDR2 FNYEAQ (reference sequence). Losses at the gene ends were 5 bases for V and 2 bases for J; bases not matched to a gene: 7.

V and J are TRBV6-5 and TRBJ2-3, with a weak D call TRBD2 (6 bases). The V end was cut by 6 bases, the J end by 3 bases, with 10 bases between. Germline CDR1 and CDR2: MNHEY and SVGAGI. This CDR3 comprises 13 residues. CDR3 sequence: CASSRGITDTQYF. The CDR3 DNA is TGTGCCAGCAGCCGGGGGATAACAGATACGCAGTATTTT.

V is TRBV7-9 and J is TRBJ2-3; TRBD1 agrees at 9 bases. This CDR3 is 15 amino acids long. Germline assignment: CDR1 SEHNR and CDR2 FQNEAQ (reference sequence). V gave up 3 bases and J gave up 4 bases; unmatched junction bases: 5. The CDR3 nucleotides are TGTGCCAGCAGCTTCGGGACAGGGAGGGCAGATACGCAGTATTTT. This encodes CASSFGTGRADTQYF.